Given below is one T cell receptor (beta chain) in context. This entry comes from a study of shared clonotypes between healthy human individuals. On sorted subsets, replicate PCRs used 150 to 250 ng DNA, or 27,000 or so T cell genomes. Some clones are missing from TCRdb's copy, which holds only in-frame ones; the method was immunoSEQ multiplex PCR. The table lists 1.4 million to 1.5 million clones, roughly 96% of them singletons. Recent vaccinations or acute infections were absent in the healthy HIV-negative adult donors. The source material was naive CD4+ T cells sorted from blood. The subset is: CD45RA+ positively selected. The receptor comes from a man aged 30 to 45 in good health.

The CDR3 nucleotides read TGCAGCGTTCGGGACCCCCCAACCCAGTACTTC. Protein sequence: CSVRDPPTQYF. V gene TRBV29-1 combines with J gene TRBJ2-5, with D perhaps matching TRBD1 or TRBD2 (5 bases each). V dropped 5 bases and J dropped 8 bases, with 12 bases sitting between them. Germline lookup yields CDR1 SQVTM and CDR2 ANQGSEA. The CDR3 length is 11 residues.